This TCR beta chain is from a study of graft-versus-host responses after intestinal transplantation. This CDR3 spans 16 amino acids. Germline lookup yields CDR1 SGHVS and CDR2 FNYEAQ. Trimming shortened V by 6 bases and J by 8 bases, and 23 bases separated the two germline ends. The authors processed graft tissue to release intraepithelial and lamina propria lymphocytes. TCRdb keeps only in-frame clones here, not all; method: immunoSEQ multiplex PCR. The sample holds around 17,000 clones, 80% seen once. The chain combines TRBV7-6 with TRBJ1-3; TRBD1 is a possible D gene (6 bases). The source is a human patient who received an intestinal transplant, so some T cells may come from the graft donor. Source: ileum tissue, taken about 15 weeks after intestinal transplant. CDR3 residues: CASSRLLGGAADTIYF. CDR3 nucleotides: TGTGCCAGCAGTCGTCTATTGGGGGGGGCGGCAGACACCATATATTTT.